This T cell receptor beta chain comes out of a study of cytomegalovirus exposure and HLA in healthy donors (dated by TCRdb to about 2017). A note on the overall study: According to an earlier analysis of a few hundred of the donors, about 179 million T cells yielded 90 million to 140 million unique TCR beta sequences and around 300 Gb of sequence data. About 280 gigabases of sequencing data and tens of millions of unique TCR sequences made up an early release that covered approximately 620 HLA-typed donors. Of the roughly 420 genotyped donors, less than 90% were placed in the genetic ancestry cluster associated with self-reported Caucasian donors. The study was designed to test whether signatures of past pathogen exposure could be identified by cataloging public T cell receptors. Using immunosequencing, the study profiled T cell repertoires from 640 or so subjects and related those repertoires to cytomegalovirus serostatus. In addition to the first cohort of about 650 subjects, a separate validation cohort of 120 different subjects was used. To predict cytomegalovirus infection status, the study combined high-throughput TCR immunosequencing, statistical association of individual TCRs with disease status, and machine learning. To study patterns of TCR occurrence, a later analysis re-analyzed previously published TCR beta repertoires from 700 or so donors and added high-resolution HLA genotyping. Rather than drawing on any new phenotypic data, the later analysis identified candidate immune exposures from TCR beta sequences and the way those sequences occurred across donors. An earlier analysis of roughly 580 of the donors used high-throughput TCR beta sequencing to judge whether each TCR beta V gene segment behaved as functional or pseudogenic. Donor age, sex, ethnicity and CMV serostatus were collected together with the repertoire data. A later genetic analysis took genome-wide SNP genotypes for about 55% of the roughly 670 donors and used that subset as a discovery cohort. Every discovery cohort repertoire had been produced on one sequencing platform. Both class I and class II loci were covered by HLA typing, at four-digit resolution. The number of typed donors differed by locus: roughly 620-630 for A, B, C, DRB1 and DQB1; some 500 for DQA1; over 600 for DPA1; and approximately 450 for DPB1. About 5 DR-DQ haplotypes were handled as single units for association and clustering, since linkage in the cohort was strong. On average, 235,054 unique TCR beta nucleotide sequences were sequenced per donor among 350 to 400 genotyped donors of the cohort, with roughly 18% of those sequences being non-productive. Overall study results and their limits: HLA typing was unavailable for some donors at each locus, so association tests used only the typed subset. In both the original and validation cohorts, the classifier was reported to diagnose cytomegalovirus status with high specificity and sensitivity. In a later analysis, around 17,000 TCR beta sequences were associated with specific HLA alleles at a false discovery rate of 0.05. According to a later genetic analysis, donors in an Asian-associated ancestry cluster had fewer N-insertions in productive TCRs than the roughly 670-donor mean. The cohort was sequenced for TCR beta chains only, and without alpha or paired-chain data the features that could be detected were limited. Most TCR sequences were observed very rarely across donors, whereas some public TCRs were present in many individuals. A group of highly shared sequence variants was considered likely to be a technical artifact of the sequencing pipeline. A later genetic analysis associated a missense DCLRE1C variant with V-gene and J-gene trimming of TCR beta chains, and an independent cohort replicated the association. A later analysis reported that several top co-occurrence clusters appeared linked to parvovirus B19, influenza, CMV and Epstein-Barr virus. In a later analysis, the rate of TCR association differed among HLA loci, with DRB1 alleles having the most associated TCRs and HLA-C alleles having the fewest. Strong co-occurrence of HLA alleles, especially DR and DQ, made assigning TCR associations to individual alleles difficult. The 87-base-pair reads could not distinguish some IMGT-functional V segments, including TRBV6-2 and TRBV6-3, so those segments were excluded. Most CMV-associated TCR beta chains appeared to be HLA-restricted in a later analysis, and the HLA associations seemed to be driven largely by CMV exposure. Sequencing depth was assumed to be roughly uniform across donors in the presence/absence analyses, though that assumption may not hold. A few of the identified cytomegalovirus-associated TCR beta chains were confirmed in vitro to be specific for cytomegalovirus antigens. Because counts were too low, approximately 15 rarely observed V segments, including chromosome 9 orphons, were excluded from the earlier analysis of several hundred of the donors. A total of fewer than 200 TCR beta chains were listed by the study as associated with cytomegalovirus. In a later analysis, HLA-associated TCR beta chains were found to be more clonally expanded and to have lower generation probabilities than equally common non-associated chains. Correlated functional status among segregating V segments might be attributable to linkage disequilibrium, but an unknown experimental factor could not be ruled out. A further reported finding was that TCR beta sequences accurately predicted the HLA-A and HLA-B alleles for most subjects in the first cohort. An earlier analysis of around 500 of the donors showed that most TCR beta V segments appeared in productive rearrangements either about 90% or about 30% of the time, which broadly matched IMGT annotations. Immune exposure information for the cohort was limited to CMV serostatus. The authors suggested that the approach could potentially be extended to other disease states and immunological phenotypes.

The cohort was made up of roughly 670 healthy bone marrow donors. Cohort members were all nominally healthy when sampled, although unrecorded immune exposures were likely present. The donor was CMV seronegative and was included in the group of hundreds of seronegative cohort members. Each donor provided a peripheral blood sample, and peripheral blood mononuclear cells were used for TCR beta sequencing. The Qiagen DNeasy Blood Extraction Kit was used to extract genomic DNA from the blood cell samples. This clone was seen a handful of times. The antigen it binds to is not known. Base qualities are not recorded, but no much larger clone differs from it by a single base. V drops 5 bases and J drops 7 bases, leaving 20 bases in between. Including cysteine and phenylalanine, the CDR3 has 16 amino acids. Just the 48-base CDR3 DNA is kept, in frame starting at base 1. The germline V gene gives CDR1 as SGHTA and CDR2 as FQGNSA.

Library construction relied on the immunoSEQ multiplex PCR assay. A mixture of 60 forward primers for TCR Vbeta segments and 13 reverse primers for TCR Jbeta segments was used in the multiplex PCR. A multiplex PCR assay on genomic DNA amplified the CDR3 region of rearranged TCR beta genes. On the Illumina HiSeq System, the amplified TCR beta libraries were sequenced as 87-base-pair reads. As for how the authors treated the data: A later analysis tallied 70 million to 100 million unique TCR beta chains across the 600 to 700 repertoires, and approximately 9.9 million of those chains were shared by two or more donors. A nearest-neighbor algorithm error-corrected the raw reads and collapsed the reads into unique sequences, merging closely related sequences to remove PCR and sequencing errors. V, D and J gene segments were assigned by aligning CDR3 sequences to IMGT reference sequences. For a sequence to be retained, a match of at least six nucleotides to both a V gene segment and a J gene segment was required. Rearrangements were called productive when the CDR3 lacked stop codons and stayed in frame with V and J; all others were non-productive. Following IMGT convention, CDR3 was defined as the stretch from the second conserved V-encoded cysteine to the conserved J-encoded phenylalanine. The earlier analysis of some 580 of the donors excluded any sequence lacking an unambiguous match to a single V gene segment. An earlier analysis of approximately 590 of the donors classified V segments as functional when productive rearrangements were above 56.7% and as segregating when the standard deviation between donors was above 5%. A statistical classification framework was developed to diagnose cytomegalovirus status using the catalog of TCR beta chain sequences. V and J gene assignment, in a later analysis, came from comparing TCR nucleotide sequences with IMGT/GENE-DB human TR gene sequences. In a later analysis, CDR3 sequences and most-parsimonious VDJ recombination scenarios were assigned using the TCRdist pipeline. In a later analysis, each TCR beta chain was defined by its CDR3 amino acid sequence together with its V-gene family, and reads without a unique V-gene family were excluded. To address suspected cross-contamination and a sequencing artifact, a later analysis removed 592 highly shared, low-generation-probability nucleotide sequences. In a later analysis, a clonal expansion index for each public chain was calculated from normalized within-repertoire ranks of inferred template counts. In a later analysis, generation probabilities were computed with a VDJ recombination model fitted to out-of-frame rearrangements, and the resulting probabilities were checked against IGoR. A later analysis scored TCR-TCR, TCR-HLA and TCR-CMV co-occurrence with hypergeometric tests, applying a repertoire-size bias correction to TCR pairs. False discovery rates were estimated in a later analysis by permuting HLA or CMV assignments 20 times. In a later analysis, co-occurring TCRs were grouped with DBSCAN, and TCRdist sequence similarity was added when clustering was performed within HLA-allele-positive subsets. Co-occurrence clustering excluded repertoires with fewer than 30,000 or more than 120,000 public chains, plus five with anomalous nucleotide sharing. Sourced from immuneACCESS, this table was stored by TCRdb with only in-frame sequences that have V and J called. A share of the clones is absent; for the studies checked, an unresolved V gene accounts for under half, and the remainder has no known explanation. Clone size and the V and J calls come from that table; the DNA yielded D and trimming. For this sample there are 110,000 to 150,000 clones; less than 9.5% appear just once. Clones ranked in the top ten supply around 1.9% of the sample.

Recombination linked TRBV7-2 to TRBJ1-4; there is no confident call for the D gene. Sequences were obtained from PBMCs. The clonotype was recovered from a male donor in good health and CMV-seronegative. The DNA reads TGTGCCAGCAGCCCAGAGGGCCCTAGGGAAAGTGAAAAACTGTTTTTT. Its protein product is CASSPEGPRESEKLFF.